The clone carrying this T cell receptor (beta chain) was detected only a few times. Per the germline V gene, CDR1 is DFQATT and CDR2 is SNEGSKA (reference sequence). The CDR3 length is 16 residues. The ends were cut back, 0 bases at V and 5 bases at J, with 14 bases in the middle. This specimen belongs to a study of blood T cells in healthy people across ages. A second PCR, run for about 6 to 11 cycles, used a sample-barcoded 5' primer plus a J-beta primer mix. One entry per CDR3 protein, called by TCRdb with MiXCR from the 5' RACE reads. The sample shows 540,000 or so distinct CDR3 sequences, 24% of them seen only once. This sample was shared with a second study, whose subject was T cells of mothers and their children. From that paper: A few healthy Caucasian mothers, along with their six children, were the donors.

The chain employs TRBV20-1 and TRBJ1-6; D is possibly TRBD1 (5 bases). The clonotype was recovered from a boy younger than 18 in good health. Sequenced material: blood. The CDR3 protein is CSAREGGSANNSPLHF. The CDR3 DNA is TGCAGTGCTAGAGAGGGGGGATCGGCCAATAATTCACCCCTCCACTTT.